These T cell receptor beta chains were read from a single sample in a study of blood T cells in healthy people across ages. One entry per CDR3 protein, called by TCRdb with MiXCR from the 5' RACE reads. Among about 1 million distinct CDR3 sequences, roughly 24% were seen once, and the ten largest hold 0.75%. These data were likewise used in another study, on T cells of mothers and their children.

Material for sequencing was blood. The receptor set was obtained from a girl aged 2 to 10 in good health. The CDR3 runs from the conserved cysteine through the conserved F or W. The D gene is left open where the match is weak. Only some rows state a clone size, as once, few, many or a class for expanded clones.

J: TRBJ1-2
size: .
V: TRBV28
length: 12
D: .
DNA: TGTGCCAGCAGAGAAGGGACGGCGGGCTACACCTTC
CDR3: CASREGTAGYTF

J: TRBJ2-1
size: .
V: TRBV3-1
length: 16
D: .
DNA: TGTGCCAGCAGCCAAGGGGGGATGAGCTCCTACAATGAGCAGTTCTTC
CDR3: CASSQGGMSSYNEQFF

J: TRBJ2-2
size: few
V: TRBV3-1
length: 13
D: .
DNA: TGTGCCAGCAGCCCAGAATTGACCGGGGAGCTGTTTTTT
CDR3: CASSPELTGELFF

J: TRBJ2-1
size: .
V: TRBV9
length: 13
D: TRBD2
DNA: TGTGCCAGCAGCGTAGTAAGTAGCGGGGAGCAGTTCTTC
CDR3: CASSVVSSGEQFF

J: TRBJ2-2
size: .
V: TRBV29-1
length: 13
D: .
DNA: TGCAGCCTACTCTACGCGAACACCGGGGAGCTGTTTTTT
CDR3: CSLLYANTGELFF

J: TRBJ2-3
size: .
V: TRBV6-2/TRBV6-3
length: 17
D: TRBD2
DNA: TGTGCCAGCAGCCCGGGACTAGCGGGGGATCTCCCTGATACGCAGTATTTT
CDR3: CASSPGLAGDLPDTQYF

J: TRBJ2-5
size: few
V: TRBV12-3/TRBV12-4
length: 14
D: .
DNA: TGTGCCAGCACCGATCGACCGTTCCAAGAGACCCAGTACTTC
CDR3: CASTDRPFQETQYF

J: TRBJ2-3
size: .
V: TRBV20-1
length: 14
D: .
DNA: TGCAGTGCTAGAGGGCTAGGGCGAGGAGATACGCAGTATTTT
CDR3: CSARGLGRGDTQYF

J: TRBJ1-2
size: .
V: TRBV4-3
length: 16
D: .
DNA: TGCGCCAGCAGCCAAGATTGGGCGGCCGTAGAAGGTGGCTACACCTTC
CDR3: CASSQDWAAVEGGYTF

J: TRBJ2-5
size: .
V: TRBV7-2
length: 17
D: TRBD2
DNA: TGTGCCAGCAGCACGAGACTAGCGGGAGTAGTCTGGGAGACCCAGTACTTC
CDR3: CASSTRLAGVVWETQYF

J: TRBJ2-3
size: .
V: TRBV27
length: 16
D: TRBD2
DNA: TGTGCCAGCAGTTTGGGGCTAGCGGAAATCACAGATACGCAGTATTTT
CDR3: CASSLGLAEITDTQYF

J: TRBJ2-1
size: few
V: TRBV5-5
length: 16
D: TRBD1
DNA: TGTGCCAGCAGCTTGGCCAGGGGGCTTACCTACAATGAGCAGTTCTTC
CDR3: CASSLARGLTYNEQFF

J: TRBJ2-3
size: many
V: TRBV13
length: 13
D: .
DNA: TGTGCCAGCAGCTCAACGGGCGGGAATACGCAGTATTTT
CDR3: CASSSTGGNTQYF

J: TRBJ2-1
size: few
V: TRBV12-3/TRBV12-4
length: 14
D: .
DNA: TGTGCCAGCAGTCCCTATGAATCCTACAATGAGCAGTTCTTC
CDR3: CASSPYESYNEQFF

J: TRBJ2-5
size: few
V: TRBV3-1
length: 17
D: TRBD1
DNA: TGTGCCAGCAGCCAAGCGACAGGGGGCCGACTCCAAGAGACCCAGTACTTC
CDR3: CASSQATGGRLQETQYF

J: TRBJ2-7
size: few
V: TRBV12-3/TRBV12-4
length: 13
D: .
DNA: TGTGCCCGCAGTTTTCCAGGGTCCTACGAGCAGTACTTC
CDR3: CARSFPGSYEQYF

J: TRBJ2-1
size: few
V: TRBV9
length: 14
D: .
DNA: TGTGCCAGCAGCGTAGGGAGGAGGGCTATTGAGCAGTTCTTC
CDR3: CASSVGRRAIEQFF

J: TRBJ2-5
size: .
V: TRBV5-1
length: 14
D: .
DNA: TGCGCCAGCAGCCATTCGGACAGTTCAGAGACCCAGTACTTC
CDR3: CASSHSDSSETQYF

J: TRBJ2-5
size: few
V: TRBV20-1
length: 13
D: .
DNA: TGCAGTGCTAGGGCAGGGTCCCAAGAGACCCAGTACTTC
CDR3: CSARAGSQETQYF

J: TRBJ2-5
size: .
V: TRBV29-1
length: 13
D: TRBD2
DNA: TGCAGCGTTGCCGGGAGGGCCGGAGAGACCCAGTACTTC
CDR3: CSVAGRAGETQYF

J: TRBJ2-5
size: few
V: TRBV6-2/TRBV6-3
length: 19
D: TRBD2
DNA: TGTGCCAGCAGTTTCCTCGAAGCCCAACTAGCGGGGGGGCCAGAGACCCAGTACTTC
CDR3: CASSFLEAQLAGGPETQYF

J: TRBJ2-1
size: few
V: TRBV7-6
length: 15
D: TRBD2
DNA: TGTGCCAGCAGCCTCGAGCGGGAGTTCTACAATGAGCAGTTCTTC
CDR3: CASSLEREFYNEQFF